Shown below are 21 T cell receptor beta chains from a single sample sequenced in a study of Ad26.COV2.S vaccination and SARS-CoV-2 variants. Using immunoSEQ multiplex PCR, the repertoire was profiled, and TCRdb retains in-frame clones only, with some absent. The data contain around 320,000 clones, about 86% of them singletons. As to treatment: 19 received Ad26.COV2.S at low or high dose, single or two shots; roughly five received placebo; per-sample allocation not given. After the first vaccine or placebo injection, samples were drawn on day 63. The sample was peripheral blood, taken in a trial of Ad26.COV2.S vaccine versus placebo. These receptors all stem from a person aged 18-65 years who received the Ad26.COV2.S COVID-19 vaccine or a placebo.

The chain joins TRBV3-1 (or the pseudogene TRBV3-2) to TRBJ2-7, with 11 bases that match TRBD2. The germline CDR1 and CDR2 sequences are LGHDT and YNNKEL (reference sequence). Trimming took 2 bases from V and 1 from J; bases not matched to a gene: 4. This CDR3 has 16 amino acids. CDR3 loop: CASSQRGTSGSYEQYF. In DNA, the CDR3 is TGTGCCAGCAGCCAACGTGGGACTAGCGGTTCCTACGAGCAGTACTTC.

The V gene is TRBV18, the J gene TRBJ1-2; TRBD1 agrees at 10 bases. The CDR3 totals 14 residues. V lost 10 bases and J lost 3; bases outside the gene matches: 8. The germline V gene has CDR1 KGHSH and CDR2 LQKENI. CDR3 nucleotides: TGTGCCACCGGGGCCGGGACAGGGGACTATGGCTACACCTTC. Amino acids: CATGAGTGDYGYTF. Full variable domain (outside the CDR3, taken from reference TRBV18 and TRBJ1-2): NAGVMQNPRHLVRRRGQEARLRCSPMKGHSHVYWYRQLPEEGLKFMVYLQKENIIDESGMPKERFSAEFPKEGPSILRIQQVVRGDSAAYFCATGAGTGDYGYTFGSGTRLTVV.

The chain employs TRBV7-2 and TRBJ1-1; D perhaps matches TRBD1 (5 bases). Germline CDR1 reads SGHTA; CDR2 reads FQGNSA. V lost 5 bases, J lost 5 bases, and 12 bases lay in between. The CDR3 consists of 13 residues. The CDR3 nucleotides are TGTGCCAGCAGCGCTGGGGGAGTAACTGAAGCTTTCTTT. This codes for CASSAGGVTEAFF.

J is TRBJ1-5 and V is TRBV6-6; D is perhaps TRBD1 (6 bases). CDR1 and CDR2 from the germline V gene are MNHNY and SVGAGI (reference sequence). The V gene lost 7 bases and the J gene lost 0 bases, with 7 bases spanning the gap. The CDR3 spans 13 residues. Here the CDR3 reads CASTDSSNQPQHF. DNA of the CDR3: TGTGCCAGCACGGACAGTAGCAATCAGCCCCAGCATTTT.

This CDR3 is CASSLREQGGRSGGELFF. The CDR3 DNA is TGTGCCAGCAGCTTAAGGGAACAGGGGGGTAGGTCCGGCGGGGAGCTGTTTTTT. The rearrangement uses TRBV7-3 and TRBJ2-2, with 8 positions matching TRBD1. CDR1 and CDR2 (germline): SGHTA, FQGTGA. V lost 1 base to trimming and J lost 7 bases; unmatched junction nucleotides: 14. This CDR3 has 18 residues.

In this sample, this clone turned up once. The rearrangement joins TRBV25-1 to TRBJ1-5, with unresolved D. Germline assignment: CDR1 MGHDK and CDR2 SYGVNS. Between the trimmed V and J ends, which lost 4 bases and 3 bases, there was a span of 13 bases. The CDR3 has 15 residues. CDR3 protein: CASSVPHSINQPQHF. The CDR3 DNA reads as TGTGCCAGCAGTGTTCCACATTCGATCAATCAGCCCCAGCATTTT.

DNA for the CDR3: TGTGCCAGCAGCGGAGGACAGGGGAGAAAGTGGCAAGAGACCCAGTACTTC. It specifies CASSGGQGRKWQETQYF. The V call is TRBV7-9, the J call TRBJ2-5; 9 bases fit TRBD1. CDR1 is SEHNR, CDR2 FQNEAQ, per germline (reference sequence). This CDR3 contains 17 residues. V lost 5 bases to trimming and J lost 2 bases; unmatched junction nucleotides: 12.

The CDR3 sequence is CASSFHRQGDNEAFF. The CDR3 nucleotides are TGTGCCAGCAGTTTCCATCGACAGGGGGATAATGAAGCTTTCTTT. The chain employs TRBV6-5 and TRBJ1-1; 9 nucleotides align to TRBD1. V trimming: 4 bases; J trimming: 7 bases; junction bases outside the gene matches: 10. CDR3 size: 15 residues. From germline, CDR1 is MNHEY and CDR2 SVGAGI.

This rearrangement joins TRBV2 to TRBJ2-7; a possible D gene is TRBD2 (6 bases). Germline V gene lookup returns CDR1 SNHLY and CDR2 FYNNEI. The CDR3 loop spans 15 amino acids. V was shortened by 2 bases and J by 3 bases, with 14 bases between the two germline ends. Here the CDR3 reads CASSEFVSGGYEQYF. The CDR3 DNA reads as TGTGCCAGCAGTGAATTCGTTAGCGGAGGCTACGAGCAGTACTTC. Supplemented by reference TRBV2 and TRBJ2-7, the full variable domain reads EPEVTQTPSHQVTQMGQEVILRCVPISNHLYFYWYRQILGQKVEFLVSFYNNEISEKSEIFDDQFSVERPDGSNFTLKIRSTKLEDSAMYFCASSEFVSGGYEQYFGPGTRLTVT.

This clone was found once. V usage is TRBV7-2 and J usage is TRBJ1-2; a weak D match, TRBD1 (6 bases). The CDR3 has 13 amino acids. Looked up from germline, CDR1 is SGHTA and CDR2 is FQGNSA. V was pared by 3 bases and J by 5 bases, with 10 bases between. CDR3 protein: CASSLAGQYGYTF. In DNA form, the CDR3 reads TGTGCCAGCAGCTTGGCAGGACAGTATGGCTACACCTTC.

The chain recombines TRBV7-9 with TRBJ2-2; perhaps TRBD2 as D (5 bases). V lost 6 bases and J 6 bases, leaving 11 bases between the germline ends. This CDR3 has 13 residues. CDR1 SEHNR and CDR2 FQNEAQ come from the germline V gene (reference sequence). CDR3: CASSFSGPGELFF. The CDR3 nucleotides read TGTGCCAGCAGTTTCAGCGGTCCCGGGGAGCTGTTTTTT.

The chain joins TRBV7-3 to TRBJ2-7, with D perhaps TRBD1 or TRBD2 (6 bases each). The V end was cut by 5 bases, the J end by 6 bases, with 14 bases between. The CDR3 loop spans 13 amino acids. The germline CDR1 and CDR2 sequences are SGHTA and FQGTGA. The CDR3, as DNA: TGTGCCAGCAGCCTACAGGGAGGTAGCGAGCAGTACTTC. Translated: CASSLQGGSEQYF.

The chain links TRBV11-2 to TRBJ2-1, with 8 bases fitting TRBD2. This CDR3 region has 15 residues. Germline CDR1 SGHAT, CDR2 FQNNGV. Trimming cost V 1 base and J 9 bases; bases outside gene matches: 8. The CDR3 bases are TGTGCCAGCAGCTTAGCGGGGGGGCCGAATAGTGAGCAGTTCTTC. Translation: CASSLAGGPNSEQFF.

The rearrangement joins TRBV11-2 to TRBJ1-6; the D gene is possibly TRBD1 (6 bases). V lost 5 bases to trimming and J lost 0 bases, with 14 bases between them. Germline-derived CDR1 and CDR2 are SGHAT and FQNNGV. The CDR3 consists of 17 residues. In DNA form, the CDR3 reads TGTGCCAGCAGCCACGGGACAAAGAGCTCCTATAATTCACCCCTCCACTTT. Amino acid sequence: CASSHGTKSSYNSPLHF.

CDR3 in DNA: TGTGCCAGCAGCTTACCTACGGGACAGGGGTATGGCTACACCTTC. It is translated as CASSLPTGQGYGYTF. The genes are TRBV5-4 and TRBJ1-2; TRBD1 aligns across 10 bases. CDR1 and CDR2 from the germline V gene are SGHNT and YYREEE (reference sequence). The J segment lost 5 bases and the V segment lost 2 bases, leaving 6 bases of the junction unmatched. The length of the CDR3 is 15 residues.

CDR3 loop: CASSLQGWGLSGNTIYF. In nucleotides, the CDR3 is TGTGCCAGCAGCCTCCAAGGGTGGGGGCTCTCTGGAAACACCATATATTTT. The genes are TRBV7-2 and TRBJ1-3; D perhaps matches TRBD1 (6 bases). Trimming cost V 5 bases and J 0 bases, with 17 bases left between them. This CDR3 is 17 amino acids long. Germline loops: CDR1 SGHTA, CDR2 FQGNSA.

V and J are TRBV4-1 and TRBJ1-3; TRBD1 agrees at 7 bases. There are 15 residues in the CDR3. V gave up 0 bases and J gave up 4 bases; unmatched junction bases: 3. Germline values: CDR1 MGHRA, CDR2 YSYEKL. Here the CDR3 reads CASSQEGTAGNTIYF. In DNA, the CDR3 is TGCGCCAGCAGCCAAGAGGGGACAGCCGGAAACACCATATATTTT.

The chain recombines TRBV6-6 with TRBJ1-3; D remains unclear. Germline CDR1 is MNHNY and CDR2 is SVGAGI (reference sequence). The CDR3 has 15 residues. Trimming took 6 bases from V and 4 from J, leaving 16 bases between them. CDR3 residues: CASSPISTGGNTIYF. In DNA, the CDR3 is TGTGCCAGCAGCCCTATTTCGACGGGGGGAAACACCATATATTTT.

In its sample, this clone was seen once. CDR3 sequence (DNA): TGCGCCAGCAGCTCCGGGACCCTAAGGAATGAAAAACTGTTTTTT. This encodes CASSSGTLRNEKLFF. The chain has TRBV5-1 and TRBJ1-4, with D perhaps TRBD1 (5 bases). Trimming left V 3 bases short and J 5 bases short, with 14 bases between. Germline-derived CDR1 and CDR2 are SGHRS and YFSETQ. The CDR3 spans 15 residues.

The gene calls are TRBV6-5 and TRBJ2-4, with TRBD1 matching over 7 bases. The CDR3 runs 15 residues. V dropped 6 bases and J dropped 3; count of bases not matched to a gene: 8. Germline loops: CDR1 MNHEY, CDR2 SVGAGI. CDR3 coding DNA: TGTGCCAGCAGAGACCCGACAGGGTTCAAAAACATTCAGTACTTC. Protein sequence: CASRDPTGFKNIQYF.

The genes are TRBV9 and TRBJ2-7; D unclear. This CDR3 region has 13 residues. Trimming left V 0 bases short and J 5 bases short, with 9 bases between. The germline gives CDR1 SGDLS, CDR2 YYNGEE. The DNA for the CDR3 is TGTGCCAGCAGCGTAGGGCAGCAAGACGAGCAGTACTTC. Translation: CASSVGQQDEQYF.